This TCR beta chain is drawn from a study of T cell repertoires in cytomegalovirus infection. Study as a whole: Public TCR beta signatures were indicative of both CMV infection and a matching HLA type.

MiXCR, run by TCRdb on the reads, gives a single entry per CDR3 protein. The data contain 680,000 or so distinct CDR3 sequences, around 30% of them seen just once; the ten biggest clones take up 18%. This CDR3 is built from 14 residues. Between the trimmed V and J ends, which lost 8 bases and 4 bases, there was a span of 17 bases. CDR1 and CDR2 from the germline V gene are SNHLY and FYNNEI. This clonotype showed up just a few times. Its matching antigen is unknown. This receptor was taken from a human donor in good health (CMV status not recorded). Some clones in this sample may be carry-over from other donors' samples. V and J are TRBV2 and TRBJ1-2; tentatively, D is TRBD1 (5 bases). Source: cultured PBMCs, taken from culture after CMV antigen stimulation. CDR3 coding DNA: TGTGCCAGCGCGGGGCAGGGTCCTATCTATGGCTACACCTTC. Its translation: CASAGQGPIYGYTF.